This T cell receptor (beta chain) was sequenced during a study of blood T cell repertoires in COVID-19. Study overall: T cells, B-cell-depleted T cells, or PBMCs supplied cDNA or gDNA.

Here immunoSEQ multiplex PCR was the method, and the copy in TCRdb shows in-frame clones only, minus some. The sample records 85,000 to 130,000 clones, approximately 83% being singletons. Participant ages covered about 18 to 100 years across around 25 US areas. Among Cohort 3 donors, those recovered had two negative PCRs, clearance, or symptom resolution. The TCR sequence derives from a woman between 45 and 65 years old who had recovered from COVID-19. Sequences were obtained from PBMCs or T cells enriched from blood (not recorded which).

This CDR3 is CASSLATQGALAAAQYF. DNA of the CDR3: TGCGCCAGCAGCTTGGCGACACAGGGGGCGCTTGCAGCTGCGCAGTATTTT. The chain carries TRBV5-1 and TRBJ2-3; TRBD1 matches at 9 bases. The CDR3 loop spans 17 amino acids. Trimming removed 0 bases from V and 10 bases from J; junction bases left unmatched: 15. From germline, CDR1 is SGHRS and CDR2 YFSETQ.